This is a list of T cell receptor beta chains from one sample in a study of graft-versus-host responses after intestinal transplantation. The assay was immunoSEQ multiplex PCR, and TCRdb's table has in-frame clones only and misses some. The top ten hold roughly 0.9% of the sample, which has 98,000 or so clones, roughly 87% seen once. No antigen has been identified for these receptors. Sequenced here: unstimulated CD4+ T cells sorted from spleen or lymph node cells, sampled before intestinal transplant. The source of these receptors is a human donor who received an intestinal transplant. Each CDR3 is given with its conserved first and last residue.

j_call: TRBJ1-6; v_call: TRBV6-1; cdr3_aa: CASSEAGGDSPLHF
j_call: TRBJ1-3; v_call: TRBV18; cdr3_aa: CASSPPIGRANTIYF
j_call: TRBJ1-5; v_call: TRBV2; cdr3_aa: CASRGLNYQPQHF
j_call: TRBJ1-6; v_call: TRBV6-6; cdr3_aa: CASSYSNSPLHF
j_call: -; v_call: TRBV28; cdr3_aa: CASSLLGLGYEQYF
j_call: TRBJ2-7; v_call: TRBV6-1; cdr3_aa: CASRSGTGAYEQYF
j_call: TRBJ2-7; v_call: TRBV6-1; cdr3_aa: CASKGYYEQYF
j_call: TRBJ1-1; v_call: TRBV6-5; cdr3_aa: CASSYGSDLTEAFF
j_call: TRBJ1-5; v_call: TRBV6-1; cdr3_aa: CASSEAGANQPQHF
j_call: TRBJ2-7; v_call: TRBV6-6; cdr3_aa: CASSPRGRHEQYF
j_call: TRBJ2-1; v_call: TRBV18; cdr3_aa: CASSPSTSLSYNEQFF
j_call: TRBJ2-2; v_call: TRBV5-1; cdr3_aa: CASSFSTGELFF
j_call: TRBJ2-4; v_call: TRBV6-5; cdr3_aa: CASSKGLAGRNIQYF
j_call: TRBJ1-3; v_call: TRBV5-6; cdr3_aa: CASSFDQYSGNTIYF
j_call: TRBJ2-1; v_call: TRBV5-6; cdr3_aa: CASTWLETYNEQFF
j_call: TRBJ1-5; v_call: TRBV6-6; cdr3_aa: CASTMGGGHQPQHF
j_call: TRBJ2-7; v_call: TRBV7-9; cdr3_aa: CASSLEGGSAGPSYEQYF
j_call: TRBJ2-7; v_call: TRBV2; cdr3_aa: CASSTHSGQYF
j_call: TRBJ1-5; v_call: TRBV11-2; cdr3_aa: CANRGLDQPQHF
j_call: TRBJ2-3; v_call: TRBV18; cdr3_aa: CASSPRTNTDTQYF
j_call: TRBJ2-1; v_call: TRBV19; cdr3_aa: CASSNRYPNEQFF
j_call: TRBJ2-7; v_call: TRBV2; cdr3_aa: CASRDTGTSGRGEQYF
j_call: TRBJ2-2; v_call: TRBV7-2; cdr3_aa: CASSQPGQWHGELFF
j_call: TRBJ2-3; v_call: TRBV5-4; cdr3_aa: CASSRGGAEQYF
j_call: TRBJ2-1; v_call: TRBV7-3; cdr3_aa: CASSNSGTGGNEQFF
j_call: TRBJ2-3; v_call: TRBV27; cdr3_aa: CASSSPSGGQIDTQYF
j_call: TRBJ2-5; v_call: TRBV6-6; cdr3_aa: CASSSSEETQYF
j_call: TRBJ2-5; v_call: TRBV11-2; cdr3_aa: CASSLESGLQETQYF
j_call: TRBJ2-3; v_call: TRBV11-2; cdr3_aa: CASSFVGTGKDTQYF
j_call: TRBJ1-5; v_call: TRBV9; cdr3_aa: CASSVGGTGQPQHF
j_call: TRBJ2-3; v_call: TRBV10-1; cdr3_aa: CATTTLAGASDTQYF
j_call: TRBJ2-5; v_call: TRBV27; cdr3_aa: CASSARGETQYF
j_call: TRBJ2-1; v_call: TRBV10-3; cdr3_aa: CAIREGQGEIYNEQFF